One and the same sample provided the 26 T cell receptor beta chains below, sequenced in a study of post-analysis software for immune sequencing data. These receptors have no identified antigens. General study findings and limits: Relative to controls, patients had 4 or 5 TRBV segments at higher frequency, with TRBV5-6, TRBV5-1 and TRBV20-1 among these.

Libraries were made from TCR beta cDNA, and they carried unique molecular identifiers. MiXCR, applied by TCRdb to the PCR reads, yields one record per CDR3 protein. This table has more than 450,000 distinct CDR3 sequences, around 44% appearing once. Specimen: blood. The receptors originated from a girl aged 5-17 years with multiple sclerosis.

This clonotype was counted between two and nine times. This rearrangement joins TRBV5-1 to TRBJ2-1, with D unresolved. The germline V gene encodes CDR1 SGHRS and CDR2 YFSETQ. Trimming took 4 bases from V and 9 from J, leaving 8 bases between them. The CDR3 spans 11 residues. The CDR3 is CASSAGGEQFF. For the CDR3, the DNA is TGCGCCAGCAGCGCAGGCGGTGAGCAGTTCTTC.

CDR3 nucleotide sequence: TGTGCCAGCACACAGGGGGCTTATGGCTACACCTTC. Its translation: CASTQGAYGYTF. V gene TRBV12-3 or TRBV12-4 combines with J gene TRBJ1-2, with 9 bases that match TRBD1. J gave up 5 bases and V 7 bases, and 2 bases lay outside the gene matches. CDR3 length equals 12 residues.

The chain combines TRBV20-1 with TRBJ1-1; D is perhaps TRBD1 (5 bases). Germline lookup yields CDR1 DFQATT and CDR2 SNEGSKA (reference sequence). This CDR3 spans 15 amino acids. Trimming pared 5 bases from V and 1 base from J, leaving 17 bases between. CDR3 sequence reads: CSAPSNGAANTEAFF. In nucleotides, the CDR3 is TGCAGTGCTCCCTCCAACGGGGCTGCGAACACTGAAGCTTTCTTT.

CDR3 loop: CASTINYNEQFF. Written as DNA, the CDR3 is TGTGCCAGCACCATTAACTACAATGAGCAGTTCTTC. V is TRBV12-3 or TRBV12-4 and J is TRBJ2-1; no reliable D call. This CDR3 is 12 amino acids long. V was trimmed by 7 bases and J by 3 bases, leaving 7 bases between them.

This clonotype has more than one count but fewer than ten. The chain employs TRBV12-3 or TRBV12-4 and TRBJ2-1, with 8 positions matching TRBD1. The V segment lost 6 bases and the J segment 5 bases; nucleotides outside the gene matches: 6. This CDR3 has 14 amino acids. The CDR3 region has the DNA TGTGCCAGCAGGCCAGGGGGCGTGGACAATGAGCAGTTCTTC. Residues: CASRPGGVDNEQFF.

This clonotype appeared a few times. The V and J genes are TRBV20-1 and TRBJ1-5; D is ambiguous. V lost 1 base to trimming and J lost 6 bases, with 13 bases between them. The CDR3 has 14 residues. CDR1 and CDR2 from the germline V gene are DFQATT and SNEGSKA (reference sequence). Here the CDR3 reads CSARVGTEGQPQHF. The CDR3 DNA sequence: TGCAGTGCTAGAGTGGGAACGGAGGGTCAGCCCCAGCATTTT.

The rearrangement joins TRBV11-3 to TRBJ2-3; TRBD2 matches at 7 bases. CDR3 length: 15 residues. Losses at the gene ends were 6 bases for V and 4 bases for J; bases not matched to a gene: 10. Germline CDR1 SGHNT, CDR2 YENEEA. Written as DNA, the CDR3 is TGTGCCAGCAGTGCGGGAGTAGTAACGGCAGATACGCAGTATTTT. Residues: CASSAGVVTADTQYF.

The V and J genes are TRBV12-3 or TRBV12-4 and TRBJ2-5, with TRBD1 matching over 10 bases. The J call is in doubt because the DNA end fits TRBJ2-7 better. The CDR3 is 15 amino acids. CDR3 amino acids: CASSEPGTGVNEQYF. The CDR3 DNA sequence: TGTGCCAGCAGCGAACCCGGGACAGGGGTAAACGAGCAGTACTTC.

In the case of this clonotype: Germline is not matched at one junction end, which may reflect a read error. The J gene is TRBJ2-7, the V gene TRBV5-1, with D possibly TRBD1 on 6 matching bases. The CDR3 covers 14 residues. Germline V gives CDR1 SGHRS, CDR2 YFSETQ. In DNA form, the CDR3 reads TGCGCCGGCAGCTTGGTCAGGGGTACCTACGAGCAGTACTTC. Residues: CAGSLVRGTYEQYF.

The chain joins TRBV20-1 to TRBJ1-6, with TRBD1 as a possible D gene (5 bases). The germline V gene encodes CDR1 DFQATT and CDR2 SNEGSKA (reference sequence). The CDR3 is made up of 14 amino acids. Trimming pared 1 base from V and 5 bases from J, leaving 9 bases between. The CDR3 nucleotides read TGCAGTGCTAGAGGCGGGGGAGATAATTCACCCCTCCACTTT. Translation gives CSARGGGDNSPLHF.

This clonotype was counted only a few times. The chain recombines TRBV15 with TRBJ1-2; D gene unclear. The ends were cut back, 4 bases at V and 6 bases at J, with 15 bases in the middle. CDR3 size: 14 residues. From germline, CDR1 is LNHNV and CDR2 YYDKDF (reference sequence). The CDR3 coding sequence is TGTGCCACCAGCACTATCCTCGGCGCGGATGGCTACACCTTC. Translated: CATSTILGADGYTF.

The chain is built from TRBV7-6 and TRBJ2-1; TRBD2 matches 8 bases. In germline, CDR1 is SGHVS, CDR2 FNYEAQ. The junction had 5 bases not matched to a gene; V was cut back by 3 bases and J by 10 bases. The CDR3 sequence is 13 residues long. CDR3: CASSFAGGNEQFF. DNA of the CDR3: TGTGCCAGCAGCTTCGCGGGGGGTAACGAGCAGTTCTTC.

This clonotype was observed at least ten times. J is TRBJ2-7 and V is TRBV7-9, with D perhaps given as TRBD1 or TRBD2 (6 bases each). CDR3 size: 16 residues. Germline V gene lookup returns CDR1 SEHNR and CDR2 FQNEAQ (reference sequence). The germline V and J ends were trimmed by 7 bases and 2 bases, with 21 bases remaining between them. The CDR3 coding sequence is TGTGCCAGCATCACTTGGGAGGCAGGGGAGACCTACGAGCAGTACTTC. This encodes CASITWEAGETYEQYF.

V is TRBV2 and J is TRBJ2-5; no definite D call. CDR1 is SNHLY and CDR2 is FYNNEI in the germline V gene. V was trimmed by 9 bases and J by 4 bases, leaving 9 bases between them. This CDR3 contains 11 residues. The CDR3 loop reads CASTLRETQYF. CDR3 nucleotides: TGTGCCAGTACCCTTCGAGAGACCCAGTACTTC.

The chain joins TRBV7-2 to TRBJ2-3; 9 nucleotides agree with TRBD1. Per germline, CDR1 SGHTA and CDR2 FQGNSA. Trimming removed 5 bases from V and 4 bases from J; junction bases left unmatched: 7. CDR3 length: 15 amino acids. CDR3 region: CASSPGTGIPDTQYF. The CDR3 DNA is TGTGCCAGCAGCCCCGGGACAGGGATCCCAGATACGCAGTATTTT.

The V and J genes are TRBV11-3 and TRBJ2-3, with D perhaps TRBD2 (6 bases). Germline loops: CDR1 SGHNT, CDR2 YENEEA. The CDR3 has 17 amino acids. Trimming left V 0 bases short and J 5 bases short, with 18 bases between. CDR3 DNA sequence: TGTGCCAGCAGCTTAGATCGGGTGACTAGTGCGCGAGATACGCAGTATTTT. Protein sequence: CASSLDRVTSARDTQYF.

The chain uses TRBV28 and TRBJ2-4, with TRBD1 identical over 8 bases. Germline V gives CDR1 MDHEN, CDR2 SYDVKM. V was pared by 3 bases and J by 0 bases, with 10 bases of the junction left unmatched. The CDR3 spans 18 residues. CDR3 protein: CASSFQGAAGLAKNIQYF. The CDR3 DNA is TGTGCCAGCAGTTTCCAGGGGGCTGCCGGTCTAGCCAAAAACATTCAGTACTTC.

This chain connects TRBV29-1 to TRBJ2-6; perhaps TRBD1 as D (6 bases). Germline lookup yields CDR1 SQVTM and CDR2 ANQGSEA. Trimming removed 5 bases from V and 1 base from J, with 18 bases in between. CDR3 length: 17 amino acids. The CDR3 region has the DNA TGCAGCGTTTTGGGTGGCAGGGGTGGATCTGGGGCCAACGTCCTGACTTTC. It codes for CSVLGGRGGSGANVLTF.

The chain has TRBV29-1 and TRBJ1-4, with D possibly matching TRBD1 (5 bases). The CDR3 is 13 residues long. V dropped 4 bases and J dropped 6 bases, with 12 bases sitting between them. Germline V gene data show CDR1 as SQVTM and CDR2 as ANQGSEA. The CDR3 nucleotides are TGCAGCGTTGTCTTAGGAGGGGATGAAAAACTGTTTTTT. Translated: CSVVLGGDEKLFF.

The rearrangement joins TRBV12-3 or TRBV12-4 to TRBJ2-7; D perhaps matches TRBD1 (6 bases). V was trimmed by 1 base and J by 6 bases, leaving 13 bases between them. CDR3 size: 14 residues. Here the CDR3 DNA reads TGTGCCAGCAGTTTAGAAGTCAGGGGAAGCGAGCAGTACTTC. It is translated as CASSLEVRGSEQYF.

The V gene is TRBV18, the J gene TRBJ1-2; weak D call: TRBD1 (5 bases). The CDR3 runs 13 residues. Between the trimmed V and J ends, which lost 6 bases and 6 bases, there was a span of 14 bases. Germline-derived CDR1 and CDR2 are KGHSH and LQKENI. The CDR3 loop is CASSFGTVDGYTF. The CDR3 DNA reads TGTGCCAGCTCCTTCGGGACTGTTGATGGCTACACCTTC.

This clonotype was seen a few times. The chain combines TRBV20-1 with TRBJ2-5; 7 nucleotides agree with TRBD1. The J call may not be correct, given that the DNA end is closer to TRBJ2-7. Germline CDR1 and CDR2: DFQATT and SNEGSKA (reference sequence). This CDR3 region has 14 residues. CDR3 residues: CSAKDRSTSYEQYF. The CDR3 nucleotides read TGCAGTGCTAAGGACAGGTCGACCTCCTACGAGCAGTACTTC.

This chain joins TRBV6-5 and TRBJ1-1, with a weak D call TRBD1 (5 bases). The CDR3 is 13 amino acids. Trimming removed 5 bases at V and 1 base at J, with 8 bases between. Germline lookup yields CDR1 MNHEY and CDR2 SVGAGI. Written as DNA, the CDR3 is TGTGCCAGCAGTGGACACCCGAACACTGAAGCTTTCTTT. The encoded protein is CASSGHPNTEAFF.

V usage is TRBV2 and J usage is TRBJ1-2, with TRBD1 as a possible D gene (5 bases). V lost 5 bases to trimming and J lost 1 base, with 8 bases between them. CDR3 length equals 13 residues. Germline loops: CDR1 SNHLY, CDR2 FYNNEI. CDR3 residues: CASSWDLNYGYTF. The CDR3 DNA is TGTGCCAGCAGTTGGGACCTTAACTATGGCTACACCTTC. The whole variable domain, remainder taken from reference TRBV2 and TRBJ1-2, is EPEVTQTPSHQVTQMGQEVILRCVPISNHLYFYWYRQILGQKVEFLVSFYNNEISEKSEIFDDQFSVERPDGSNFTLKIRSTKLEDSAMYFCASSWDLNYGYTFGSGTRLTVV.

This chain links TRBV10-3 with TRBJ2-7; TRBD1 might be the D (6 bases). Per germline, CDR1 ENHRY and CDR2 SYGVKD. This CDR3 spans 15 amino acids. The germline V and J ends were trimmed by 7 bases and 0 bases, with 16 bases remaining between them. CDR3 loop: CAINSGTPNSYEQYF. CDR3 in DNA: TGTGCCATCAATTCCGGGACACCGAACTCCTACGAGCAGTACTTC.

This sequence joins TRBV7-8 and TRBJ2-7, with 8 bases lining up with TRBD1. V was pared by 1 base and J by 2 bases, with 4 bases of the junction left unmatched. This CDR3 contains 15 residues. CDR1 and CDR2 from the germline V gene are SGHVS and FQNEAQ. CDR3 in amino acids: CASSLGTGKTYEQYF. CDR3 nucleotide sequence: TGTGCCAGCAGCTTAGGGACAGGGAAAACCTACGAGCAGTACTTC.